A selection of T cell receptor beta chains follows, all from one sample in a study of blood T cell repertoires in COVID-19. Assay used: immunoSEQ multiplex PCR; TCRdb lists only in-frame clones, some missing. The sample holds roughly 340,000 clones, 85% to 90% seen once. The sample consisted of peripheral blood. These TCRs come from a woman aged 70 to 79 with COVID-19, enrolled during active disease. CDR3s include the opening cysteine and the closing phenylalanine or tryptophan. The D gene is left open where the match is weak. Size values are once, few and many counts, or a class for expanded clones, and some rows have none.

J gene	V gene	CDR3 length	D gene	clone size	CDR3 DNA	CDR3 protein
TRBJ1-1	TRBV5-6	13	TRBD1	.	TGTGCCAGCAGCCAAGACAGGGAGCGGGAAGCTTTCTTT	CASSQDREREAFF
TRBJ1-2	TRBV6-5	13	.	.	TGTGCCAGCAGTTACGGGACAACCTATGGCTACACCTTC	CASSYGTTYGYTF
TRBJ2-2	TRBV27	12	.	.	TGTGCCAGCAGTTTCGTCACCGGGGAGCTGTTTTTT	CASSFVTGELFF
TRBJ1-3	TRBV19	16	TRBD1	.	TGTGCCAGTACAAGGTGGGACAGGATCTCTGGAAACACCATATATTTT	CASTRWDRISGNTIYF
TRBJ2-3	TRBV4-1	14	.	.	TGCGCCAGCAGCCAAGGGCAGGGATCAGATACGCAGTATTTT	CASSQGQGSDTQYF
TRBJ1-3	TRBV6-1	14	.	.	TGTGCCAGCAGTGACGGACCGGACTATAGGACCATATATTTT	CASSDGPDYRTIYF
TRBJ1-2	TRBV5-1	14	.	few	TGCGCCAGTAAGGAGACTTTTAATGACTATGGCTACACCTTC	CASKETFNDYGYTF
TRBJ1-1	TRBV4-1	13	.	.	TGCGCCAGCAGCCAAGATTTGGGTAGGGGCGCTTTCTTT	CASSQDLGRGAFF
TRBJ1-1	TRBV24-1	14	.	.	TGTGCCACCAGTGGCGAGGGGGTAAACACTGAAGCTTTCTTT	CATSGEGVNTEAFF
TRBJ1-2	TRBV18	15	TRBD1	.	TGTGCCAGCTCGCCCGGGACAGGGACGCCCTATGGCTACACCTTC	CASSPGTGTPYGYTF
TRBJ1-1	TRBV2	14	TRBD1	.	TGTGCCAGCAGTCCTGACAGGGTCAACACTGAAGCTTTCTTT	CASSPDRVNTEAFF
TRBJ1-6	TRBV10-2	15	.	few	TGCGCCAGCAGTGTGAAGGGCGGAGGTAATTCACCCCTCCACTTT	CASSVKGGGNSPLHF
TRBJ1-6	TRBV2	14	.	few	TGTGCCAGCAGTGAACAGTCCGAGGGAAAGGCCCTCCACTTT	CASSEQSEGKALHF
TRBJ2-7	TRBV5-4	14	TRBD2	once	TGTGCCAGCAGCTCGGGACTAGCGGGGGATGAGCAGTACTTC	CASSSGLAGDEQYF
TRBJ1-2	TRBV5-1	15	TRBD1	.	TGCGCCAGCAGTGAGCCGGGACAGGGTATCTATGGCTACACCTTC	CASSEPGQGIYGYTF
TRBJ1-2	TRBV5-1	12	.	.	TGCGCCAGCAGCTTGGGTGATGAGGGCTACACCTTC	CASSLGDEGYTF
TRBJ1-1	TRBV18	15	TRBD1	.	TGTGCCAGCTCACTCGAAGGGGGCTGGGACACTGAAGCTTTCTTT	CASSLEGGWDTEAFF
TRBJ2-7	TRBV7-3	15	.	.	TGTGCCAGCAGCTTATTAGGACGGGGCTCCTACGAGCAGTACTTC	CASSLLGRGSYEQYF
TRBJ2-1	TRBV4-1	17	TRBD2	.	TGCGCCAGCAGCCAAGATTCCATAGCGGGGGGGCCGTATGAGCAGTTCTTC	CASSQDSIAGGPYEQFF
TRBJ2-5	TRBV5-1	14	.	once	TGCGCCAGCAGCTTGGGTCGGGAAGGGGAGACCCAGTACTTC	CASSLGREGETQYF
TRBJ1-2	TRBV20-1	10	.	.	TGCAGTGCTGGCCCGGGGGGCTACACCTTC	CSAGPGGYTF
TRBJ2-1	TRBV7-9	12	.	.	TGTGCCAGCAGCTTAGCCCGGGATGAGCAGTTCTTC	CASSLARDEQFF
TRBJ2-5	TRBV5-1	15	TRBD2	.	TGCGCCAGCAGAATAGGGACTAGCGGGCAAGAGACCCAGTACTTC	CASRIGTSGQETQYF
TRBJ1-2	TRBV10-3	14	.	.	TGTGCCATCAGTGAGCTCGAGACAGCAAATGGCTACACCTTC	CAISELETANGYTF
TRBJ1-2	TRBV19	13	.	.	TGTGCCAGTAGTGAAGGGAGCTCCTATGGCTACACCTTC	CASSEGSSYGYTF
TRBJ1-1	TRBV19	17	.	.	TGTGCCAGTAGTATGGTGACTAAAAATAACATGAACACTGAAGCTTTCTTT	CASSMVTKNNMNTEAFF
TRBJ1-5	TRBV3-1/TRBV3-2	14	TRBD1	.	TGTGCCAGCAGCAAAGGACAGGCTAATCAGCCCCAGCATTTT	CASSKGQANQPQHF
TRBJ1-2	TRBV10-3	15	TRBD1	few	TGTGCCATCAGTGGTGGACAGGGAGGAGGGTATGGCTACACCTTC	CAISGGQGGGYGYTF
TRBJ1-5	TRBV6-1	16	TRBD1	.	TGTGCCAGCAGTGAAGCACTGGACAGGGTGAGACAGCCCCAGCATTTT	CASSEALDRVRQPQHF
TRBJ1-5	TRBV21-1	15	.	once	TGTGCCAGCAGACGGGGGGACAGGGAGAGGCAGCCCCAGCATTTT	CASRRGDRERQPQHF
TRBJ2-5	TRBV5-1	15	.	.	TGCGCCAGCAGCCAGCTTCCGGGAGCGGAGGAGACCCAGTACTTC	CASSQLPGAEETQYF
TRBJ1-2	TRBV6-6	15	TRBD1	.	TGTGCCAGCAGCCCCTCCGGGACAGGAGGCTATGGCTACACCTTC	CASSPSGTGGYGYTF